A single sample is the source of the 17 T cell receptor beta chains below, sequenced in a study of blood T cell repertoires in COVID-19 (dated by TCRdb to 2018 to 2020). Library preparation employed the immunoSEQ multiplex PCR assay. TCRdb mirrors the immuneACCESS table, restricted to in-frame sequences. Some clones are absent from its copies; in checked studies, under half trace to an unresolved V gene, and the reason for the others is unknown. Present in this sample are 140,000 to 150,000 clones, roughly 89% of which were seen just once. Almost 9% of the sample lies in the top ten. The sample consisted of peripheral blood. The receptors were gathered from a man aged 30-40 years with COVID-19, enrolled during active disease.

This rearrangement joins TRBV7-2 to TRBJ2-2, with 7 bases lining up with TRBD2. V lost 5 bases and J lost 3; bases outside the gene matches: 6. Germline values: CDR1 SGHTA, CDR2 FQGNSA. The CDR3 has 15 amino acids. The CDR3 region has the DNA TGTGCCAGCAGCCCTTTCGCGGGAGACACCGGGGAGCTGTTTTTT. This codes for CASSPFAGDTGELFF.

J is TRBJ2-7 and V is TRBV7-8; D gene unclear. The CDR3 runs to 11 residues. CDR1 SGHVS and CDR2 FQNEAQ come from the germline V gene. Trimming stripped 5 bases from V and 3 bases from J, with 5 bases between. CDR3 nucleotides: TGTGCCAGCAGCCCCAACTACGAGCAGTACTTC. Its translation: CASSPNYEQYF.

A single count supports this clone. The chain links TRBV2 to TRBJ2-2; 7 bases agree with TRBD1. The V and J ends lost 4 bases and 1 base, in that order; junction bases with no gene match: 9. Germline lookup yields CDR1 SNHLY and CDR2 FYNNEI. CDR3 size: 17 residues. Written as DNA, the CDR3 is TGTGCCAGCAGTGGACTCCCGGGACAGAAGAACACCGGGGAGCTGTTTTTT. Its translation: CASSGLPGQKNTGELFF.

This sequence joins TRBV28 and TRBJ2-7; the match to TRBD2 covers 8 bases. The CDR3 is 15 amino acids. Germline V lookup: CDR1 MDHEN, CDR2 SYDVKM. V shed 1 base, J shed 5 bases, and the junction held 7 bases outside the gene matches. The CDR3 bases are TGTGCCAGCAGTTTATTGGGGACTAGGAACCACGAGCAGTACTTC. Translation: CASSLLGTRNHEQYF.

V is TRBV28 and J is TRBJ1-3; a weak D match, TRBD1 (5 bases). Trimming took 5 bases from V and 4 from J, leaving 18 bases between them. The CDR3 spans 16 residues. Germline loops: CDR1 MDHEN, CDR2 SYDVKM. This chain's CDR3 is CASSTAAGFRGNTIYF. In DNA, the CDR3 is TGTGCCAGCAGTACCGCGGCAGGGTTCAGAGGAAACACCATATATTTT.

The chain has TRBV10-3 and TRBJ2-3; TRBD2 aligns across 8 bases. V gave up 3 bases and J gave up 1 base; unmatched junction bases: 3. This CDR3 region has 15 residues. Germline loops: CDR1 ENHRY, CDR2 SYGVKD. The chain's CDR3 is CAISDSGTGTDTQYF. As DNA, the CDR3 is TGTGCCATCAGTGATAGCGGGACGGGCACAGATACGCAGTATTTT.

The rearrangement uses TRBV27 and TRBJ1-2, with TRBD1 matching 8 bases. CDR1 MNHEY and CDR2 SMNVEV come from the germline V gene (reference sequence). This CDR3 spans 13 amino acids. V lost 4 bases and J lost 8; bases outside the gene matches: 6. CDR3 nucleotide sequence: TGTGCCAGCAGTTCCCCGGACAGGGACGGCTACACCTTC. This sequence encodes CASSSPDRDGYTF.

The chain couples TRBV9 to TRBJ1-4; D uncertain. Per the germline V gene, CDR1 is SGDLS and CDR2 is YYNGEE. The CDR3 loop spans 14 amino acids. Deletions cut 4 bases from V and 4 bases from J, with 11 bases between. The CDR3 DNA reads as TGTGCCAGCAGCAAAGAGGCCGTTAATGAAAAACTGTTTTTT. Translating it yields CASSKEAVNEKLFF.

This clone has only a few counts. The chain joins TRBV28 to TRBJ1-1; 9 nucleotides line up with TRBD1. There are 15 residues in the CDR3. J was trimmed by 2 bases and V by 6 bases; bases with no gene match: 7. From germline, CDR1 is MDHEN and CDR2 SYDVKM. The CDR3 sequence: CASRYDRGKNTEAFF. Here the CDR3 DNA reads TGTGCCAGCAGGTACGACAGGGGGAAAAACACTGAAGCTTTCTTT.

The chain is built from TRBV7-9 and TRBJ2-2; D is perhaps TRBD1 (5 bases). This CDR3 region has 13 residues. Trimming stripped 2 bases from V and 6 bases from J, with 7 bases between. The V gene's germline CDR1 is SEHNR and CDR2 FQNEAQ (reference sequence). DNA of the CDR3: TGTGCCAGCAGCTTAAAAGGGGCCGGGGAGCTGTTTTTT. As protein: CASSLKGAGELFF.

V and J are TRBV13 and TRBJ2-5; 8 nucleotides agree with TRBD2. The length of the CDR3 is 15 residues. Looked up from germline, CDR1 is PRHDT and CDR2 is FYEKMQ (reference sequence). J gave up 5 bases and V 6 bases, and 11 bases lay outside the gene matches. The CDR3 is CASRPRGGRSETQYF. CDR3 sequence (DNA): TGTGCCAGCAGGCCACGGGGCGGGAGGAGCGAGACCCAGTACTTC.

This clone was detected once. This chain uses TRBV24-1 with TRBJ2-7; 8 positions agree with TRBD1. The length of the CDR3 is 16 residues. In germline, CDR1 is KGHDR, CDR2 SFDVKD. V shed 2 bases and J 2 bases; nucleotides not matched to a gene: 7. The CDR3 sequence: CATSDSGQEKTYEQYF. Written as DNA, the CDR3 is TGTGCCACCAGTGATTCGGGACAGGAGAAGACCTACGAGCAGTACTTC.

The CDR3, as DNA: TGTGCCTGGAGGGCGTCGGGGAATGAAAAACTGTTTTTT. Protein: CAWRASGNEKLFF. This sequence joins TRBV30 and TRBJ1-4, with D hard to call. Germline CDR1 reads GTSNPN; CDR2 reads SVGIG (reference sequence). The V and J ends lost 3 bases and 5 bases respectively, with 10 bases between them. CDR3 length: 13 amino acids.

The chain has TRBV27 and TRBJ2-7, with D unresolved. From germline, CDR1 is MNHEY and CDR2 SMNVEV (reference sequence). The CDR3 runs to 13 residues. The V end was cut by 4 bases, the J end by 2 bases, with 9 bases between. The DNA for the CDR3 is TGTGCCAGCAGTTACGGAGAAGCCTACGAGCAGTACTTC. Protein sequence: CASSYGEAYEQYF.

In its sample, this clone was seen once. V is TRBV9 and J is TRBJ2-7; 10 positions match TRBD2. Germline CDR1 is SGDLS and CDR2 is YYNGEE. The junction had 10 bases not matched to a gene; V was cut back by 4 bases and J by 3 bases. This CDR3 is built from 16 residues. The CDR3 DNA sequence: TGTGCCAGCAGCCCTAGCGGGAGCTGGGGCGACTACGAGCAGTACTTC. Translation: CASSPSGSWGDYEQYF. Combining the CDR3 with reference TRBV9 and TRBJ2-7 gives the whole variable domain DSGVTQTPKHLITATGQRVTLRCSPRSGDLSVYWYQQSLDQGLQFLIQYYNGEERAKGNILERFSAQQFPDLHSELNLSSLELGDSALYFCASSPSGSWGDYEQYFGPGTRLTVT.

As DNA, the CDR3 is TGTGCCAGCAGCACCGCGACAGGTCGTGCCTACGAGCAGTACTTC. It yields the protein CASSTATGRAYEQYF. The chain joins TRBV28 to TRBJ2-7; D perhaps matches TRBD1 (6 bases). The V end was cut by 6 bases, the J end by 2 bases, with 17 bases between. From germline, CDR1 is MDHEN and CDR2 SYDVKM. The CDR3 runs 15 residues.

This chain uses TRBV30 with TRBJ2-5; 8 bases are a match to TRBD1. Germline trimming cut 8 bases from V and 4 bases from J; bases unmatched to any gene: 9. Germline values: CDR1 GTSNPN, CDR2 SVGIG (reference sequence). The CDR3 runs to 13 residues. Here the CDR3 DNA reads TGTGCCCACAGGGGGGAAGGTAGAGAGACCCAGTACTTC. It yields the protein CAHRGEGRETQYF.